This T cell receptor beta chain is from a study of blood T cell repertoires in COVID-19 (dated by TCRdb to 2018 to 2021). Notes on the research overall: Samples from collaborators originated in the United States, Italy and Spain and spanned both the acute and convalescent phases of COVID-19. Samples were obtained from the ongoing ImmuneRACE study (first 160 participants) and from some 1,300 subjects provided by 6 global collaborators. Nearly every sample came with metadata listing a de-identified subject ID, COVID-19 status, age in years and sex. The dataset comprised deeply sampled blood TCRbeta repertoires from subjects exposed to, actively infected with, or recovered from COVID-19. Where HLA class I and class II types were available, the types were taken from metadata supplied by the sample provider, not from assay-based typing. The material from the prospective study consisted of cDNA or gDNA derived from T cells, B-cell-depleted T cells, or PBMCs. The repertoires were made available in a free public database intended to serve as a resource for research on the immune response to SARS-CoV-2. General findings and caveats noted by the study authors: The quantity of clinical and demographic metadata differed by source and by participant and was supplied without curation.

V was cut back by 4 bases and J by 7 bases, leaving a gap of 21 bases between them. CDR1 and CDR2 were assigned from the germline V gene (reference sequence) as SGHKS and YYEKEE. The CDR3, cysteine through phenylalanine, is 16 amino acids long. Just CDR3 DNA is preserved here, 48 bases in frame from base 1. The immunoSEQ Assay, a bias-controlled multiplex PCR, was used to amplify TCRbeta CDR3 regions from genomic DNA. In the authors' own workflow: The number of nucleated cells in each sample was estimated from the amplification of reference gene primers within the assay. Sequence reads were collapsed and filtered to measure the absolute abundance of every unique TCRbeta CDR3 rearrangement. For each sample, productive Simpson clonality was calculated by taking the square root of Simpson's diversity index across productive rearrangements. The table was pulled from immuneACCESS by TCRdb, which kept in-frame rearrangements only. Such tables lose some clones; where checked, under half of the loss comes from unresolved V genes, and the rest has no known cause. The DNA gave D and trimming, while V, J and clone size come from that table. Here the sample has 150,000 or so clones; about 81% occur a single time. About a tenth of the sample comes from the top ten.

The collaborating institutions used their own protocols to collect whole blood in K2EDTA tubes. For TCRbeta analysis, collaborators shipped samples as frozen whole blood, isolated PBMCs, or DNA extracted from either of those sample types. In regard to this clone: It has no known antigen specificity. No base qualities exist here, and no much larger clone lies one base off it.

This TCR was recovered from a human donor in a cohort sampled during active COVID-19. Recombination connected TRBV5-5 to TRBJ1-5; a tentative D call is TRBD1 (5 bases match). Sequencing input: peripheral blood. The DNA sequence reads TGTGCCAGCAGCCGTGGCTCCGGGGGGGAAGGCCAGCCCCAGCATTTT. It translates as CASSRGSGGEGQPQHF. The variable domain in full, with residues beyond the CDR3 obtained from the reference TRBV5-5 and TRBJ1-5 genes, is DAGVTQSPTHLIKTRGQQVTLRCSPISGHKSVSWYQQVLGQGPQFIFQYYEKEERGRGNFPDRFSARQFPNYSSELNVNALLLGDSALYLCASSRGSGGEGQPQHFGDGTRLSIL.